Listed below are T cell receptor beta chains from one sample, sequenced in a study of blood T cell repertoires in COVID-19. TCRdb keeps only in-frame clones here, not all; method: immunoSEQ multiplex PCR. Of approximately 200,000 clones listed, about 80% are singletons. The specimen sequenced was peripheral blood. These receptors all come from a woman aged 30 to 39 who had recovered from COVID-19. Each CDR3 is given with its conserved first and last residue. Each record gives: V gene, clone size, J gene, D gene, CDR3 DNA, CDR3 protein. D genes are given only for firm matches. Expanded clones get a size class; other rows say once, few or many, or leave the size out.

v_gene: TRBV24-1
abundance: .
j_gene: TRBJ2-4
d_gene: .
CDR3nt: TGTGCCACCAGTGATGGAGAGGGCTACGGCAAAAACATTCAGTACTTC
CDR3aa: CATSDGEGYGKNIQYF

v_gene: TRBV18
abundance: once
j_gene: TRBJ1-2
d_gene: .
CDR3nt: TGTGCCAGCTCACTCTCGGGAGGGGTAGACTATGGCTACACCTTC
CDR3aa: CASSLSGGVDYGYTF

v_gene: TRBV9
abundance: .
j_gene: TRBJ2-1
d_gene: TRBD2
CDR3nt: TGTGCCAGCAGCGTAGGACTAGCGGGCTACAATGAGCAGTTCTTC
CDR3aa: CASSVGLAGYNEQFF

v_gene: TRBV2
abundance: .
j_gene: TRBJ1-3
d_gene: .
CDR3nt: TGTGCCAGCAGTGAAGCGAGGGCAGACTCTGGAAACACCATATATTTT
CDR3aa: CASSEARADSGNTIYF

v_gene: TRBV7-3
abundance: .
j_gene: TRBJ2-7
d_gene: TRBD1
CDR3nt: TGTGCCAGCAGCTCCATACAGGGGAACGAGCAGTACTTC
CDR3aa: CASSSIQGNEQYF

v_gene: TRBV5-5
abundance: many
j_gene: TRBJ2-7
d_gene: .
CDR3nt: TGTGCCAGCAGCTCCCTTCGACAGGTTGGCGACGAGCAGTACTTC
CDR3aa: CASSSLRQVGDEQYF

v_gene: TRBV27
abundance: few
j_gene: TRBJ2-7
d_gene: TRBD2
CDR3nt: TGTGCCAGCAGTCCCCTCCGGACTAGCGGGAGGGGGTACGAGCAGTACTTC
CDR3aa: CASSPLRTSGRGYEQYF

v_gene: TRBV19
abundance: .
j_gene: TRBJ2-1
d_gene: TRBD2
CDR3nt: TGTGCCAGTAGTATTTTCCCGACTAGCGGGAGGGCCGAGCAGTTCTTC
CDR3aa: CASSIFPTSGRAEQFF

v_gene: TRBV5-6
abundance: .
j_gene: TRBJ2-3
d_gene: TRBD2
CDR3nt: TGTGCCAGCAGCGCGACTACTAGCGGGAGGACGGATACGCAGTATTTT
CDR3aa: CASSATTSGRTDTQYF

v_gene: TRBV9
abundance: .
j_gene: TRBJ1-3
d_gene: .
CDR3nt: TGTGCCAGCAGCGAGGTAGGAGTCGAAGGAAACACCATATATTTT
CDR3aa: CASSEVGVEGNTIYF